A selection of T cell receptor beta chains follows, all from one sample in a study of response to subunit inactivated influenza vaccine. One entry per CDR3 protein, called by TCRdb with MiXCR from the RT-PCR reads. Here the sample spans around 600,000 distinct CDR3 sequences, roughly 10% being singletons. The data also belong to a second study, concerning T cells expressing NK-cell markers.

Material: PBMCs from blood, obtained on the day of vaccination. These receptors all stem from a man aged 45-65 years who received an inactivated influenza vaccine. Each CDR3 is given with its conserved first and last residue. D genes are given only for firm matches.

v_call: TRBV6-2/TRBV6-3; d_call: .; cdr3_length: 12; j_call: TRBJ1-1; cdr3_aa: CASSIPGVEAFF
v_call: TRBV12-3/TRBV12-4; d_call: .; cdr3_length: 14; j_call: TRBJ2-5; cdr3_aa: CASRMAGTQETQYF
v_call: TRBV20-1; d_call: .; cdr3_length: 13; j_call: TRBJ2-6; cdr3_aa: CSAPRSGANVLTF
v_call: TRBV7-2; d_call: .; cdr3_length: 13; j_call: TRBJ2-5; cdr3_aa: CASSLEGRGTQYF
v_call: TRBV5-1; d_call: .; cdr3_length: 14; j_call: TRBJ2-1; cdr3_aa: CASSLVLPSYEQFF
v_call: TRBV4-3; d_call: .; cdr3_length: 15; j_call: TRBJ2-7; cdr3_aa: CASSQDTPGTYEQYF
v_call: TRBV5-5; d_call: TRBD2; cdr3_length: 16; j_call: TRBJ2-2; cdr3_aa: CASSRGLARNTGELFF
v_call: TRBV7-2; d_call: .; cdr3_length: 15; j_call: TRBJ1-5; cdr3_aa: CASNLAGVSNQPQHF
v_call: TRBV10-3; d_call: TRBD1; cdr3_length: 14; j_call: TRBJ2-3; cdr3_aa: CAITPTGQSDTQYF
v_call: TRBV7-3; d_call: TRBD2; cdr3_length: 15; j_call: TRBJ2-1; cdr3_aa: CASSPPGLATNEQFF
v_call: TRBV7-2; d_call: TRBD1; cdr3_length: 13; j_call: TRBJ2-5; cdr3_aa: CASSLGNRGPGNF
v_call: TRBV19; d_call: .; cdr3_length: 16; j_call: TRBJ1-1; cdr3_aa: CASMITPQGMNTEAFF
v_call: TRBV24-1; d_call: .; cdr3_length: 13; j_call: TRBJ2-5; cdr3_aa: CATSKVGSETQYF
v_call: TRBV4-2; d_call: TRBD2; cdr3_length: 14; j_call: TRBJ2-3; cdr3_aa: CASRAGDSTDTQYF